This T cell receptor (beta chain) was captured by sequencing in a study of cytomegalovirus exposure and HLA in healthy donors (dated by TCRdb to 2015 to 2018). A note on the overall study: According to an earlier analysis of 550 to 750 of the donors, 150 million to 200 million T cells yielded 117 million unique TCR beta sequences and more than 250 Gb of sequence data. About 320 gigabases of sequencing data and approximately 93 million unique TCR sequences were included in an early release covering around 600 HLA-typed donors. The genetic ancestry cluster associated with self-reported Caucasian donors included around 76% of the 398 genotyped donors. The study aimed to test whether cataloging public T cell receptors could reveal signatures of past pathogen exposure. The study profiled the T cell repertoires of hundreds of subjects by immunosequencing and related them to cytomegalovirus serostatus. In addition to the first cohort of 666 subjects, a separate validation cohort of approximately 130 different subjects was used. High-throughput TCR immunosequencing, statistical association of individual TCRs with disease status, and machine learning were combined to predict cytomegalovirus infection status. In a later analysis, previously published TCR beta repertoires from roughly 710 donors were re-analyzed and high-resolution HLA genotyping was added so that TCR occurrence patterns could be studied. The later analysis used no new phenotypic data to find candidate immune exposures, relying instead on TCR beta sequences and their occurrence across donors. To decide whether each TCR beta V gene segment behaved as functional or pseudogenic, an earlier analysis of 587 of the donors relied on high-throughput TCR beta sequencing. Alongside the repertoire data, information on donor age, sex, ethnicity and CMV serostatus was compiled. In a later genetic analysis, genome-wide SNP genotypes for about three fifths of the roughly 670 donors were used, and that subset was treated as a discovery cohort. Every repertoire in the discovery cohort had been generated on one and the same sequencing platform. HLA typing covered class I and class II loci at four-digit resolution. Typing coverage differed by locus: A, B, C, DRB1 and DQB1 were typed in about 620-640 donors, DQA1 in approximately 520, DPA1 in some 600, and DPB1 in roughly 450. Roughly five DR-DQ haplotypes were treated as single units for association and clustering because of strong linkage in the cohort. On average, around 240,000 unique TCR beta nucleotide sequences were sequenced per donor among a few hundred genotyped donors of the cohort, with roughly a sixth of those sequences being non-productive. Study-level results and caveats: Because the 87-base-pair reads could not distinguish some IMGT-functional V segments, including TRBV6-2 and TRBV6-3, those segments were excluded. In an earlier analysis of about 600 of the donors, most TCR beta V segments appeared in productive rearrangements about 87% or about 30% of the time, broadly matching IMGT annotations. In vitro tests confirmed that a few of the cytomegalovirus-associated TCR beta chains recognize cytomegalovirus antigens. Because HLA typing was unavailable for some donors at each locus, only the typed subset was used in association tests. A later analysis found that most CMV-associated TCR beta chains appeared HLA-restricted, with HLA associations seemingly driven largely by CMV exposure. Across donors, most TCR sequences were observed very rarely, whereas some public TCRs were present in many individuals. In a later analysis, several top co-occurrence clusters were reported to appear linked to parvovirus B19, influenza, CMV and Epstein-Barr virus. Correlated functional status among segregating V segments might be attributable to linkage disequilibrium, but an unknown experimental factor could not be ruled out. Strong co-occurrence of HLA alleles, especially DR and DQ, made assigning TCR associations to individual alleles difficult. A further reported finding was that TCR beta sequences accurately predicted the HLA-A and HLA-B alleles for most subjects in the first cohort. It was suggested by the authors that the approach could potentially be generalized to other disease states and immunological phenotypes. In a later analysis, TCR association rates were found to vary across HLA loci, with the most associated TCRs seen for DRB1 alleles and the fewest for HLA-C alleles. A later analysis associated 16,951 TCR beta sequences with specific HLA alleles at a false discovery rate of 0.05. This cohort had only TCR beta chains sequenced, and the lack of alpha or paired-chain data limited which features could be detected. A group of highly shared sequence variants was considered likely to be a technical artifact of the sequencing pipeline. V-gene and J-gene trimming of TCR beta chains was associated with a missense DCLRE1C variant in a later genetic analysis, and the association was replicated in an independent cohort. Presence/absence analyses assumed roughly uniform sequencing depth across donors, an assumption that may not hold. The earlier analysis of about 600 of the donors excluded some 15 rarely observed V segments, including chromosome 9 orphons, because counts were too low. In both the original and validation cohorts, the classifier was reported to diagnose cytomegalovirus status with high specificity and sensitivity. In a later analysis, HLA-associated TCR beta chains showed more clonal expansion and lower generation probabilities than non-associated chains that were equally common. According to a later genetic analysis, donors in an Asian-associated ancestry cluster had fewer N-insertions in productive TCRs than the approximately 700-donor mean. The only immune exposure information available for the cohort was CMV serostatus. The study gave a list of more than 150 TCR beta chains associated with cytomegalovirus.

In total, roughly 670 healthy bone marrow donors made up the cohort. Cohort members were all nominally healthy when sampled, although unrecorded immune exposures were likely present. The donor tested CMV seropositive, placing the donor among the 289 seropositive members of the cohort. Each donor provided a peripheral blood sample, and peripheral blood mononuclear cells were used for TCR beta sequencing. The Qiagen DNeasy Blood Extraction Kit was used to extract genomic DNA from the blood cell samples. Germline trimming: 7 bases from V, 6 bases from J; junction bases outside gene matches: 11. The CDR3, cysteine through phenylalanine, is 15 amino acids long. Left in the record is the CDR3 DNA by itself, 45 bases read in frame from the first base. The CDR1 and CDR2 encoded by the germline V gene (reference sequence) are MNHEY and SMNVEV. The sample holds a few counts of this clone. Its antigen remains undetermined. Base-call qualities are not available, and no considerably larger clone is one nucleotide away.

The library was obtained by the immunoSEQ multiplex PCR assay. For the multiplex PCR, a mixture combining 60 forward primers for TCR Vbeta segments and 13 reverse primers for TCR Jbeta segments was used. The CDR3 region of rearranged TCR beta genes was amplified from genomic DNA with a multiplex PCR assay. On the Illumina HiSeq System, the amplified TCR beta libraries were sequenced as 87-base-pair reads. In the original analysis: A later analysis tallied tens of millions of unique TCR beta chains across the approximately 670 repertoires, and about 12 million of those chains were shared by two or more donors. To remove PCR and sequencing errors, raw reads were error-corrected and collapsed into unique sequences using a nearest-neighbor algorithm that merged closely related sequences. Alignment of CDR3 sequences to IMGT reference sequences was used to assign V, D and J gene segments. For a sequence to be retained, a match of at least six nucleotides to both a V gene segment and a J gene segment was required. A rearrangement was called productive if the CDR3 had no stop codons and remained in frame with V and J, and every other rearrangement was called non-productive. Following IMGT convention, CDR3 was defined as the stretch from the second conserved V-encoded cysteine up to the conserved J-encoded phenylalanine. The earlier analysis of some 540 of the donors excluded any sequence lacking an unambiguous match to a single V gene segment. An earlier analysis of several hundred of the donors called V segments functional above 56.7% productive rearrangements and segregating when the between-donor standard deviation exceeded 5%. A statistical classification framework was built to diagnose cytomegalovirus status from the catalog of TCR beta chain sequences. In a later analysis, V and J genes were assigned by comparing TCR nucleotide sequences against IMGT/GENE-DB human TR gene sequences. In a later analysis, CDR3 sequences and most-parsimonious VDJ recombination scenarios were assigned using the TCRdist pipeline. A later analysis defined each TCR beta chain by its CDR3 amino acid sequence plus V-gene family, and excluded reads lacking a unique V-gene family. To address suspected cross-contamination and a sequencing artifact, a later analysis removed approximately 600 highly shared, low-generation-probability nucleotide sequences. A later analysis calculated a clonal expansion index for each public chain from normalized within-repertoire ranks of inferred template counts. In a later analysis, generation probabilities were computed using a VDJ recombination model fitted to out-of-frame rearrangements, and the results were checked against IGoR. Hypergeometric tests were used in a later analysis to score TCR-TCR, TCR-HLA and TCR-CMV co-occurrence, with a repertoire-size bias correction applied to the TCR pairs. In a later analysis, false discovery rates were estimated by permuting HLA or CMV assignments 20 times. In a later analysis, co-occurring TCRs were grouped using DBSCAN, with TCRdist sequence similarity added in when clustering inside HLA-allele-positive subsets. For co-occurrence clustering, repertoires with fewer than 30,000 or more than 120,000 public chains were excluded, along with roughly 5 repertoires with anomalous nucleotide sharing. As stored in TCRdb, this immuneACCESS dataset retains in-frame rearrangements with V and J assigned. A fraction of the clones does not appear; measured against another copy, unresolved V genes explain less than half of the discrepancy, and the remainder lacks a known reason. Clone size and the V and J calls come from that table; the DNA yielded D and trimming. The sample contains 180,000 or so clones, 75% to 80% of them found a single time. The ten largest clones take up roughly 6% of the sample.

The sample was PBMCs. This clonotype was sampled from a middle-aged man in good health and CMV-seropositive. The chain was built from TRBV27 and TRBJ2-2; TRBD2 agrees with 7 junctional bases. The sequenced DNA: TGTGCCAGCATTCTGACCCGACTAGCCCCCGGGGAGCTGTTTTTT. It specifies CASILTRLAPGELFF.